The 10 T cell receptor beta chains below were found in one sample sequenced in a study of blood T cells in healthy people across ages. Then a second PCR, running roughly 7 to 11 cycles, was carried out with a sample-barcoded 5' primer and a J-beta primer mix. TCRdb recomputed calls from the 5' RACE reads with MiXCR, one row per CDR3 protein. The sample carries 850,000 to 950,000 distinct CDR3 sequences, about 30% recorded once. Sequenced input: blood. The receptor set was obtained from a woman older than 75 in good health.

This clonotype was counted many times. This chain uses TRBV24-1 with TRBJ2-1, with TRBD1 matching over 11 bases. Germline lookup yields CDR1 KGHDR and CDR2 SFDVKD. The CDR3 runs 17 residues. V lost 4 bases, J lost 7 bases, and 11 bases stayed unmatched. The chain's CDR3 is CATSESAGTGGKNEQFF. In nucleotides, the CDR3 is TGTGCCACCAGTGAGTCTGCCGGGACAGGGGGGAAGAATGAGCAGTTCTTC.

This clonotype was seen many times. CDR3 sequence reads: CASSLDLGPQHF. The CDR3 nucleotides read TGTGCCAGCAGTTTGGACCTCGGGCCCCAGCATTTT. The chain has TRBV7-2 and TRBJ1-5; D is unresolved. The V gene lost 6 bases and the J gene lost 9 bases, with 12 bases spanning the gap. The CDR3 contains 12 residues. Germline lookup yields CDR1 SGHTA and CDR2 FQGNSA.

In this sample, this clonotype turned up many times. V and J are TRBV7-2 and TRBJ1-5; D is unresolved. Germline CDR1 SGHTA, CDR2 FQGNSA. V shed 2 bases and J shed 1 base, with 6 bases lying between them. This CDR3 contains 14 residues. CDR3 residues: CASSLQSSNQPQHF. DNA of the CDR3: TGTGCCAGCAGCTTACAATCCAGCAATCAGCCCCAGCATTTT.

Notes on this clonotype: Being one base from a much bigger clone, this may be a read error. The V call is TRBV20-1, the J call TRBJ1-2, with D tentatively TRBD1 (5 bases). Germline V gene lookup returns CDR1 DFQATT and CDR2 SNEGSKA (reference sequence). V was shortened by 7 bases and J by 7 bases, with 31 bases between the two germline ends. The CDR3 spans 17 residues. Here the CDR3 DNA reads TGCAGTGGCCGGGACCAAACCTTTAAGAGCCTAGATTGTGGCTACACCTTC. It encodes CSGRDQTFKSLDCGYTF.

The CDR3 spells CASELGAGEQYF. Written as DNA, the CDR3 is TGTGCCAGCGAGCTGGGGGCGGGAGAGCAGTACTTC. The V call is TRBV7-9, the J call TRBJ2-7, with D tentatively TRBD1 or TRBD2 (6 bases each). The germline CDR1 and CDR2 sequences are SEHNR and FQNEAQ (reference sequence). The CDR3 loop spans 12 amino acids. Trimming took off 8 bases at V and 7 bases at J, with 15 bases between the two ends.

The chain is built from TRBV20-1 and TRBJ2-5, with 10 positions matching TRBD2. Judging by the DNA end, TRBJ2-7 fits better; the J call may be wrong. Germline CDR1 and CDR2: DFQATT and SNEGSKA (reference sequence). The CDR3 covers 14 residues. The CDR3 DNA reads TGCAGTGCTGGAGGGCTAGCGGGGGTTTACGAGCAGTACTTC. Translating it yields CSAGGLAGVYEQYF.

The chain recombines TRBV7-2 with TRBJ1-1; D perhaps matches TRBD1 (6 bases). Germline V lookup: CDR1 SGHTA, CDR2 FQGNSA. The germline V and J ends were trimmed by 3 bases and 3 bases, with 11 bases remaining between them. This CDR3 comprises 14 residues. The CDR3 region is CASSFPGAYTEAFF. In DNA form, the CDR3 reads TGTGCCAGCAGCTTTCCAGGGGCCTACACTGAAGCTTTCTTT.

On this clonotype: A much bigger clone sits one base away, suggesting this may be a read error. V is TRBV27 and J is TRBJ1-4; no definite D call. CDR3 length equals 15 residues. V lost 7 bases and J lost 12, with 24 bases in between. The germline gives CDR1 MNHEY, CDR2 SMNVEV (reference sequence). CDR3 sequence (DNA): TGTGCCAGCACCAATAGGAGAGGGCCGAGAGAAGAACTGTTTTTT. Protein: CASTNRRGPREELFF.

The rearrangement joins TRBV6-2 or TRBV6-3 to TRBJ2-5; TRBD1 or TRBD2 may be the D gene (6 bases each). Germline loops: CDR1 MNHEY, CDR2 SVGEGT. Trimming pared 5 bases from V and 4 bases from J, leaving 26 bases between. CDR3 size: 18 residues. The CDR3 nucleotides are TGTGCCAGCAGTACCGGAACCTGGGGGGCTCCGGCCCGAGAGACCCAGTACTTC. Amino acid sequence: CASSTGTWGAPARETQYF.

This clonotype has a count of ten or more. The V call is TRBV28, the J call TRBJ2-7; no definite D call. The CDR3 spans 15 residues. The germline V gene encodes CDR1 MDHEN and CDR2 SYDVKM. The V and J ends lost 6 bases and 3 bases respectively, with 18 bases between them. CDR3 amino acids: CASSLSSVWDYEQYF. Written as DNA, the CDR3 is TGTGCCAGCAGCTTGAGTTCAGTTTGGGACTACGAGCAGTACTTC.